This entry lists 18 T cell receptor beta chains sequenced from one sample in a study of cytomegalovirus exposure and HLA in healthy donors. The PCR used 60 Vbeta and 13 Jbeta primers. Clones were read by immunoSEQ multiplex PCR, and TCRdb kept only the in-frame ones, dropping some. The data hold about 300,000 clones, with approximately 90% observed a single time. Sequenced sample: PBMCs. These receptors all come from a man aged 35 to 55 in good health and CMV-seropositive.

The sample holds one count of this clone. The J gene is TRBJ2-5, the V gene TRBV21-1; TRBD1 was called by the table and not checked on the DNA. TRBV21-1 is flagged as a pseudogene. The CDR3 has 16 residues. The CDR3 DNA reads TGTGCCAGCAGCGACGGACAGGGCCCGGAGTGGGAGACCCAGTACTTC. Protein product: CASSDGQGPEWETQYF.

The genes are TRBV4-1 and TRBJ2-7; 8 bases are a match to TRBD2. Germline assignment: CDR1 MGHRA and CDR2 YSYEKL. This CDR3 region has 16 residues. Trimming at V came to 3 bases and at J to 2 bases, leaving 9 bases not matched to a gene. The DNA for the CDR3 is TGCGCCAGCAGCCATAACCCCGGGACTAGGGCCTACGAGCAGTACTTC. This codes for CASSHNPGTRAYEQYF.

This rearrangement joins TRBV4-3 to TRBJ2-1; perhaps TRBD1 as D (5 bases). Trimming left V 1 base short and J 8 bases short, with 9 bases between. CDR1 is LGHNA and CDR2 is YSLEER in the germline V gene. The CDR3 has 13 residues. In DNA, the CDR3 is TGCGCCAGCAGCCAAGTTCAGGGATATGAGCAGTTCTTC. This translates into CASSQVQGYEQFF.

The V call is TRBV19, the J call TRBJ2-2; 9 bases line up with TRBD1. J lost 3 bases, V lost 4 bases, and 6 bases had no gene match. The CDR3 is made up of 16 amino acids. CDR1 and CDR2 from the germline V gene are LNHDA and SQIVND (reference sequence). The CDR3 coding sequence is TGTGCCAGTAGTAACACAGGGGGCGAGGACACCGGGGAGCTGTTTTTT. Residues: CASSNTGGEDTGELFF.

The rearrangement joins TRBV25-1 to TRBJ2-3, with D perhaps TRBD1 (6 bases). V gave up 8 bases and J gave up 0 bases, with 9 bases separating them. CDR1 and CDR2 from the germline V gene are MGHDK and SYGVNS. The CDR3 is 13 amino acids. The CDR3 DNA reads as TGTGCCAGCCGGACAGAAAGCACAGATACGCAGTATTTT. Protein sequence: CASRTESTDTQYF.

The V and J genes are TRBV9 and TRBJ2-1; 13 bases are a match to TRBD2. Germline V gene sequence: CDR1 SGDLS, CDR2 YYNGEE. The J segment lost 9 bases and the V segment lost 3 bases, leaving 3 bases of the junction unmatched. This CDR3 is 14 amino acids long. As DNA, the CDR3 is TGTGCCAGCAGCGAAGGACTAGCGGGAGTTGAGCAGTTCTTC. It yields the protein CASSEGLAGVEQFF.

This chain uses TRBV28 with TRBJ1-1; D not resolved. V was trimmed by 3 bases and J by 3 bases, leaving 5 bases between them. The V gene's germline CDR1 is MDHEN and CDR2 SYDVKM. This CDR3 spans 12 amino acids. The CDR3 here is CASSFGDTEAFF. CDR3 bases: TGTGCCAGCAGTTTCGGGGACACTGAAGCTTTCTTT.

This chain joins TRBV29-1 and TRBJ1-1; TRBD1 might be the D (5 bases). The germline CDR1 and CDR2 sequences are SQVTM and ANQGSEA. V lost 4 bases and J lost 4, with 10 bases in between. The CDR3 spans 12 residues. CDR3 residues: CSVVVRATEAFF. CDR3 coding DNA: TGCAGCGTTGTGGTCAGGGCCACTGAAGCTTTCTTT. Filled out from reference TRBV29-1 and TRBJ1-1, the complete variable domain reads SAVISQKPSRDICQRGTSLTIQCQVDSQVTMMFWYRQQPGQSLTLIATANQGSEATYESGFVIDKFPISRPNLTFSTLTVSNMSPEDSSIYLCSVVVRATEAFFGQGTRLTVV.

This clone was observed once. The J gene is TRBJ2-1, the V gene TRBV19; TRBD1 agrees at 8 bases. The CDR3 runs 14 residues. Per the germline V gene, CDR1 is LNHDA and CDR2 is SQIVND (reference sequence). V trimming: 4 bases; J trimming: 6 bases; junction bases outside the gene matches: 5. CDR3 protein: CASSRQGASNEQFF. The CDR3 nucleotides read TGTGCCAGTAGTAGGCAGGGGGCGTCCAATGAGCAGTTCTTC.

The V and J genes are TRBV11-2 and TRBJ2-2; 9 nucleotides agree with TRBD2. The CDR3 runs to 15 residues. Trimming at V came to 3 bases and at J to 5 bases, leaving 4 bases not matched to a gene. Germline values: CDR1 SGHAT, CDR2 FQNNGV. CDR3 sequence (DNA): TGTGCCAGCAGCTTTAGCGGGAGAGAAACCGGGGAGCTGTTTTTT. This translates into CASSFSGRETGELFF.

The chain uses TRBV30 and TRBJ2-4; 7 bases map to TRBD2. Germline V gives CDR1 GTSNPN, CDR2 SVGIG (reference sequence). J lost 6 bases, V lost 5 bases, and 10 bases had no gene match. This CDR3 comprises 14 residues. The CDR3 bases are TGTGCCTGGGGCGGGAGCCCAGTTGGAAACATTCAGTACTTC. This codes for CAWGGSPVGNIQYF.

The chain combines TRBV28 with TRBJ2-3; TRBD2 might be the D (5 bases). Trimming stripped 5 bases from V and 1 base from J, with 16 bases between. Germline values: CDR1 MDHEN, CDR2 SYDVKM. The CDR3 loop spans 16 amino acids. The CDR3 DNA sequence: TGTGCCAGCAGTGCCCCTGGAGGACGGGGCACAGATACGCAGTATTTT. This sequence encodes CASSAPGGRGTDTQYF.

This chain uses TRBV4-3 with TRBJ1-3, with D maybe TRBD1 (5 bases). Germline CDR1 LGHNA, CDR2 YSLEER. The length of the CDR3 is 16 residues. V lost 0 bases, J lost 0 bases, and 9 bases lay in between. The CDR3 loop is CASSQDNRYSGNTIYF. The DNA for the CDR3 is TGCGCCAGCAGCCAAGATAACAGGTACTCTGGAAACACCATATATTTT.

The rearrangement uses TRBV27 and TRBJ2-7, with D possibly matching TRBD1 (6 bases). The V gene lost 4 bases and the J gene lost 4 bases, with 14 bases spanning the gap. The CDR3 loop spans 14 amino acids. Germline V gene lookup returns CDR1 MNHEY and CDR2 SMNVEV (reference sequence). CDR3 residues: CASSSDSLPYEQYF. The DNA of the CDR3 is TGTGCCAGCAGTTCGGACAGCTTACCTTACGAGCAGTACTTC.

The rearrangement uses TRBV11-2 and TRBJ1-4; D not certain. Deletions cut 5 bases from V and 1 base from J, with 8 bases between. The CDR3 has 14 amino acids. Germline V gene data show CDR1 as SGHAT and CDR2 as FQNNGV. The CDR3 sequence is CASSPGQTNEKLFF. The CDR3 region has the DNA TGTGCCAGCAGCCCAGGTCAAACTAATGAAAAACTGTTTTTT.

The genes are TRBV7-2 and TRBJ2-7; TRBD2 matches 12 bases. CDR1 is SGHTA, CDR2 FQGNSA, per germline. The CDR3 is made up of 16 amino acids. V lost 0 bases, J lost 1 base, and 1 base stayed unmatched. The CDR3 coding sequence is TGTGCCAGCAGCTTAGCCGGACTAGCGGGATCCTACGAGCAGTACTTC. As protein: CASSLAGLAGSYEQYF. The full variable domain, in which reference TRBV7-2 and TRBJ2-7 provide the parts outside the CDR3, is GAGVSQSPSNKVTEKGKDVELRCDPISGHTALYWYRQSLGQGLEFLIYFQGNSAPDKSGLPSDRFSAERTGGSVSTLTIQRTQQEDSAVYLCASSLAGLAGSYEQYFGPGTRLTVT.

This sequence joins TRBV7-9 and TRBJ2-3; 7 nucleotides match TRBD2. CDR3 length equals 16 residues. Germline trimming cut 0 bases from V and 4 bases from J; bases unmatched to any gene: 7. CDR1 and CDR2 (germline): SEHNR, FQNEAQ (reference sequence). The CDR3 sequence: CASSLALGGIADTQYF. The DNA for the CDR3 is TGTGCCAGCAGCTTAGCCCTGGGGGGGATTGCAGATACGCAGTATTTT. Using reference TRBV7-9 and TRBJ2-3 for the parts outside the CDR3, the full variable domain is DTGVSQNPRHKITKRGQNVTFRCDPISEHNRLYWYRQTLGQGPEFLTYFQNEAQLEKSRLLSDRFSAERPKGSFSTLEIQRTEQGDSAMYLCASSLALGGIADTQYFGPGTRLTVL.

The chain carries TRBV5-1 and TRBJ2-3; 12 bases line up with TRBD2. Losses at the gene ends were 7 bases for V and 5 bases for J; bases not matched to a gene: 8. Looked up from germline, CDR1 is SGHRS and CDR2 is YFSETQ. This CDR3 has 15 amino acids. Here the CDR3 reads CASEDPGLAGDTQYF. Here the CDR3 DNA reads TGCGCCAGCGAAGATCCGGGACTAGCGGGAGATACGCAGTATTTT.